This T cell receptor (beta chain) was profiled in a study of CD8+CD57+ T cells in acquired aplastic anemia. Across the whole study: CD4+ and CD8+ cells, once sorted, gave DNA averaging roughly 3 ug. Study-level findings and limits: Patients were compared with controls for CD8+ Simpson's diversity, and no significant difference emerged. The number of CD8+ CDR3 sequences shared by patients and controls was around 30.

Comment on this clonotype: The antigen is unknown.

The template for TCR beta VDJ and CDR3 sequence profiling was genomic DNA. MiXCR was run by TCRdb on the reads, yielding one entry per CDR3 protein. The table lists more than 250,000 distinct CDR3 sequences, roughly three fifths of them singletons. The specimen sequenced was sorted CD4+, CD8+, or CD8+CD57+ T cells (not recorded which) from PBMCs. The sequence came from a human donor with severe aplastic anemia or a healthy control (not recorded which).

Here the CDR3 DNA reads TGTGCCAGCAGATCCTACAGAGACGAGCAGTACTTC. Amino acids: CASRSYRDEQYF. This chain joins TRBV7-3 and TRBJ2-7; the D is unclear. Trimming left V 6 bases short and J 5 bases short, with 11 bases between. CDR1 is SGHTA and CDR2 is FQGTGA in the germline V gene. The CDR3 has 12 residues.